This TCR beta chain came from a study of T-cell memory formation after mild COVID-19. TCRdb passed the 5' RACE reads through MiXCR, listing each CDR3 protein once. The sample contains about 340,000 distinct CDR3 sequences, approximately 15% of which appear only once. Germline values: CDR1 WNHNN, CDR2 SYGVQD (reference sequence). This CDR3 has 13 amino acids. The V and J ends lost 5 bases and 3 bases respectively, with 10 bases between them. Material for sequencing was PBMCs or a T cell subset sorted from them (not recorded which). The V gene is TRBV10-1, the J gene TRBJ1-1, with D uncertain. The clonotype comes from a man aged 18-30 years who had mild COVID-19 (a few samples of this study predate the infection). Cell type and time point are not known. The CDR3 sequence: CASSITRDTEAFF. The CDR3, as DNA: TGCGCCAGCAGTATTACTAGGGACACTGAAGCTTTCTTT.